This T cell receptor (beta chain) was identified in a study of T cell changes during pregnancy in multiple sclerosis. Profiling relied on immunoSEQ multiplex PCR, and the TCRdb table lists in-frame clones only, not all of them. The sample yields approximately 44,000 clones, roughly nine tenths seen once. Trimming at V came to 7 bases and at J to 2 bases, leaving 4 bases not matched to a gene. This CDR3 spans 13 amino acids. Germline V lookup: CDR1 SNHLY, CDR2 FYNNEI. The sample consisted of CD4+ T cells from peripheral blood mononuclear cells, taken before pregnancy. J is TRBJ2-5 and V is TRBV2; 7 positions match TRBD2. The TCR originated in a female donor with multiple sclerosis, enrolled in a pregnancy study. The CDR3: CASNSGRQETQYF. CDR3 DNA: TGTGCCAGCAATAGCGGGCGTCAAGAGACCCAGTACTTC.